These 19 T cell receptor beta chains were all obtained from the same sample, sequenced in a study of blood T cell repertoires in COVID-19. TCRdb's table, derived via immunoSEQ multiplex PCR, lists solely in-frame clones and lacks some. The sample has approximately 290,000 clones; around nine tenths are singletons. The sequenced sample consisted of peripheral blood. These receptors came from a man under 40 with acute or convalescent COVID-19.

This clone was seen just once. The sample has other DNA sequences that encode this CDR3 too. The chain is built from TRBV6-1 and TRBJ1-5; 9 nucleotides match TRBD1. This CDR3 has 15 amino acids. Germline CDR1 MNHNS, CDR2 SASEGT. V shed 1 base and J 4 bases; nucleotides not matched to a gene: 2. CDR3 amino acids: CASSEVGTGNQPQHF. The CDR3 DNA is TGTGCCAGCAGTGAAGTAGGGACAGGGAATCAGCCCCAGCATTTT.

The chain employs TRBV28 and TRBJ1-5; D remains ambiguous. This CDR3 has 14 residues. CDR1 is MDHEN and CDR2 is SYDVKM in the germline V gene. Trimming pared 2 bases from V and 5 bases from J, leaving 10 bases between. In DNA form, the CDR3 reads TGTGCCAGCAGTTTAGCGCAGCGAGATCAGCCCCAGCATTTT. It translates to CASSLAQRDQPQHF.

J is TRBJ2-1 and V is TRBV7-6, with D perhaps TRBD2 (6 bases). V dropped 3 bases and J dropped 6 bases, with 18 bases sitting between them. The CDR3 has 16 amino acids. The germline V gene has CDR1 SGHVS and CDR2 FNYEAQ. The CDR3 region is CASSLMNGGLTNEQFF. CDR3 DNA sequence: TGTGCCAGCAGCTTGATGAACGGGGGTCTCACCAATGAGCAGTTCTTC.

The J gene is TRBJ2-5, the V gene TRBV7-9, with TRBD1 as a possible D gene (6 bases). Looked up from germline, CDR1 is SEHNR and CDR2 is FQNEAQ (reference sequence). This CDR3 comprises 14 residues. V lost 5 bases to trimming and J lost 0 bases, with 10 bases between them. CDR3 nucleotide sequence: TGTGCCAGCAGCCCCTGGACAGACCAAGAGACCCAGTACTTC. Amino acids: CASSPWTDQETQYF.

The rearrangement uses TRBV28 and TRBJ2-6; 7 bases map to TRBD2. Germline V gene sequence: CDR1 MDHEN, CDR2 SYDVKM. This CDR3 has 20 amino acids. The trim removed 8 bases at V and 4 bases at J, leaving 23 bases unmatched. This chain's CDR3 is CASHRFAWEGLEEGANVLTF. The CDR3 DNA sequence: TGTGCCAGCCACAGATTCGCATGGGAGGGCCTAGAGGAAGGGGCCAACGTCCTGACTTTC.

The chain employs TRBV18 and TRBJ1-2; 7 bases agree with TRBD1. The CDR3 totals 14 residues. Losses at the gene ends were 4 bases for V and 3 bases for J; bases not matched to a gene: 5. Per germline, CDR1 KGHSH and CDR2 LQKENI. The CDR3 DNA sequence: TGTGCCAGCTCACTGAACAGGGGTGACTATGGCTACACCTTC. Protein sequence: CASSLNRGDYGYTF.

The CDR3 nucleotides are TGTGCCAGCAGCTTCCGGGACTCCACCTACGAGCAGTACTTC. It specifies CASSFRDSTYEQYF. This sequence joins TRBV11-2 and TRBJ2-7, with D tentatively TRBD2 (6 bases). Trimming shortened V by 3 bases and J by 2 bases, and 11 bases separated the two germline ends. Germline lookup yields CDR1 SGHAT and CDR2 FQNNGV. The CDR3 consists of 14 residues.

The V gene is TRBV7-2, the J gene TRBJ2-2; TRBD2 matches 7 bases. The CDR3 spans 16 residues. Per the germline V gene, CDR1 is SGHTA and CDR2 is FQGNSA. Germline trimming cut 3 bases from V and 7 bases from J; bases unmatched to any gene: 11. The CDR3 nucleotides are TGTGCCAGCAGCTTTAGTGTGGGAGGGCTTAGCGGGGAGCTGTTTTTT. Translating gives CASSFSVGGLSGELFF.

The V and J genes are TRBV29-1 and TRBJ1-1; D gene ambiguous. The V gene lost 5 bases and the J gene lost 1 base, with 8 bases spanning the gap. CDR3 length: 12 residues. Germline loops: CDR1 SQVTM, CDR2 ANQGSEA. CDR3 in amino acids: CSVMETNTEAFF. The CDR3 nucleotides are TGCAGCGTTATGGAGACGAACACTGAAGCTTTCTTT.

The chain joins TRBV3-1 (or the pseudogene TRBV3-2) to TRBJ2-3, with TRBD2 identical over 12 bases. The CDR3 runs to 18 residues. Germline values: CDR1 LGHDT, CDR2 YNNKEL (reference sequence). Trimming removed 2 bases from V and 4 bases from J; junction bases left unmatched: 10. CDR3 DNA sequence: TGTGCCAGCAGCCAACGGGCTAGCGGGAGGGGTATACCAGATACGCAGTATTTT. Amino acid sequence: CASSQRASGRGIPDTQYF.

The chain is built from TRBV6-5 and TRBJ2-7; 9 nucleotides line up with TRBD2. Germline V lookup: CDR1 MNHEY, CDR2 SVGAGI. Losses at the gene ends were 7 bases for V and 4 bases for J; bases not matched to a gene: 5. This CDR3 is 13 amino acids long. CDR3 sequence reads: CASTAGGRYEQYF. The DNA of the CDR3 is TGTGCCAGCACGGCGGGAGGGAGGTACGAGCAGTACTTC.

This rearrangement joins TRBV9 to TRBJ2-3, with 9 bases lining up with TRBD2. This CDR3 has 15 amino acids. The V gene's germline CDR1 is SGDLS and CDR2 YYNGEE. V shed 3 bases and J 8 bases; nucleotides not matched to a gene: 10. The CDR3 DNA reads TGTGCCAGCAGCGCCGGGGGCGGGAGGGCCGGTACGCAGTATTTT. It codes for CASSAGGGRAGTQYF. The variable domain in full, with the rest retrieved from reference TRBV9 and TRBJ2-3, is DSGVTQTPKHLITATGQRVTLRCSPRSGDLSVYWYQQSLDQGLQFLIQYYNGEERAKGNILERFSAQQFPDLHSELNLSSLELGDSALYFCASSAGGGRAGTQYFGPGTRLTVL.

This rearrangement joins TRBV6-4 to TRBJ2-3; 9 bases are shared with TRBD2. The V segment lost 3 bases and the J segment 6 bases; nucleotides outside the gene matches: 7. CDR3 size: 15 residues. Germline loops: CDR1 MRHNA, CDR2 SNTAGT. The CDR3: CASSDVAGVSDTQYF. Written as DNA, the CDR3 is TGTGCCAGCAGTGATGTAGCGGGAGTTTCGGATACGCAGTATTTT.

V and J are TRBV29-1 and TRBJ1-1; TRBD1 agrees at 9 bases. Germline CDR1 and CDR2: SQVTM and ANQGSEA. V shed 3 bases, J shed 0 bases, and the junction held 8 bases outside the gene matches. CDR3 size: 16 residues. CDR3 loop: CSVDDRGNPVNTEAFF. DNA for the CDR3: TGCAGCGTTGACGACAGGGGGAACCCCGTGAACACTGAAGCTTTCTTT.

This clone was recorded once. The chain links TRBV28 to TRBJ1-3; D gene unclear. The CDR3 has 14 amino acids. V dropped 6 bases and J dropped 0 bases, with 9 bases sitting between them. Germline V lookup: CDR1 MDHEN, CDR2 SYDVKM. The CDR3 region is CASSLFTSGNTIYF. The CDR3 region has the DNA TGTGCCAGCAGCCTATTTACCTCTGGAAACACCATATATTTT.

CDR3 residues: CASSPGGTNEKLFF. Written as DNA, the CDR3 is TGTGCCAGCAGCCCAGGGGGAACTAATGAAAAACTGTTTTTT. This chain links TRBV27 with TRBJ1-4; 7 bases match TRBD1. This CDR3 has 14 residues. Germline V gives CDR1 MNHEY, CDR2 SMNVEV (reference sequence). V trimming: 6 bases; J trimming: 1 base; junction bases outside the gene matches: 2.

In nucleotides, the CDR3 is TGTGCCAGCAGTTACTCTAGGACAGGGGGCTACAATGAGCAGTTCTTC. Amino acids: CASSYSRTGGYNEQFF. The chain combines TRBV6-5 with TRBJ2-1, with 10 bases fitting TRBD1. V shed 0 bases and J 3 bases; nucleotides not matched to a gene: 2. CDR3 length: 16 amino acids. The germline gives CDR1 MNHEY, CDR2 SVGAGI.

This clone was counted only a few times. The junction differs from germline at one of its ends, possibly a read error. The chain combines TRBV4-1 with TRBJ1-4; 7 nucleotides agree with TRBD1. Looked up from germline, CDR1 is MGHRA and CDR2 is YSYEKL. The CDR3 contains 17 residues. CDR3 nucleotide sequence: TGCGCCAGCAGGCAAGTTGGGACAGCCGCAACTAATGAAAAACTGTTTTTT. It codes for CASRQVGTAATNEKLFF.

The chain links TRBV28 to TRBJ1-2; D uncertain. V lost 10 bases and J 0 bases, leaving 3 bases between the germline ends. The CDR3 is made up of 10 amino acids. Germline V lookup: CDR1 MDHEN, CDR2 SYDVKM. CDR3 amino acids: CATANYGYTF. The CDR3 coding sequence is TGTGCCACCGCTAACTATGGCTACACCTTC.